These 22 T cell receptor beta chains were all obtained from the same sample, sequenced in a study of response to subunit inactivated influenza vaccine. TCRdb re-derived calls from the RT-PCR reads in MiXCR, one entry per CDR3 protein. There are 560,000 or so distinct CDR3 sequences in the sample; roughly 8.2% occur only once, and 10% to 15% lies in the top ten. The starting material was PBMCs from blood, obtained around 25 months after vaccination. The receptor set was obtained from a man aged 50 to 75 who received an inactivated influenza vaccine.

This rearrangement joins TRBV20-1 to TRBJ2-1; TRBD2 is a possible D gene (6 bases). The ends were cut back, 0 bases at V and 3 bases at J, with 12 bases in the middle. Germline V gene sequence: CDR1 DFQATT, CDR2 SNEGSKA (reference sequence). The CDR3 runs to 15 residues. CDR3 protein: CSARDPSSVYNEQFF. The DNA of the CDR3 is TGCAGTGCTAGAGATCCTTCTAGCGTCTACAATGAGCAGTTCTTC.

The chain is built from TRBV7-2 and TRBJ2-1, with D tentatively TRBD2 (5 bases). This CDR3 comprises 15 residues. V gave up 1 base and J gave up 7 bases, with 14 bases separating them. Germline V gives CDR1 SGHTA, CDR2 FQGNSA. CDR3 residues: CASSLVWESGNEQFF. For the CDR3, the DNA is TGTGCCAGCAGCTTAGTGTGGGAGAGCGGAAATGAGCAGTTCTTC.

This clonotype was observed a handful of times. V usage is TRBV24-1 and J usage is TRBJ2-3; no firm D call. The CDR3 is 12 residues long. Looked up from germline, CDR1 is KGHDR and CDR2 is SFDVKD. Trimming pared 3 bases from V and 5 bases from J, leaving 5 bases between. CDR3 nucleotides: TGTGCCACCAGTGATCCCATAGATACGCAGTATTTT. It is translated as CATSDPIDTQYF.

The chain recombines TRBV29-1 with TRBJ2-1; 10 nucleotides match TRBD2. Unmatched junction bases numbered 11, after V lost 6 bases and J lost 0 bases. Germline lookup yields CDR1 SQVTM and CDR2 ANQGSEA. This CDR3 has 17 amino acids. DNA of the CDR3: TGCAGCGTCCTCGGGACTAGCGACTTCCGCTCCTACAATGAGCAGTTCTTC. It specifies CSVLGTSDFRSYNEQFF.

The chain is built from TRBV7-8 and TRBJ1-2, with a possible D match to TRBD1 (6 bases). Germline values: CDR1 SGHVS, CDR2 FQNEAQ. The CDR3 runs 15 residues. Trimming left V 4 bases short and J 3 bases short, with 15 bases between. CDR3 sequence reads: CASSSRTDTYYGYTF. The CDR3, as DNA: TGTGCCAGCAGCTCCCGGACAGACACCTACTATGGCTACACCTTC.

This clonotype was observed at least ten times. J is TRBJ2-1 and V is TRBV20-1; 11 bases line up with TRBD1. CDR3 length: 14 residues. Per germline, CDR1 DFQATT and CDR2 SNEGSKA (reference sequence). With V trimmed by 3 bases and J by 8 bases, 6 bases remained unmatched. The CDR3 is CSARDRGRLYEQFF. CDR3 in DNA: TGCAGTGCTAGGGACAGGGGGCGCCTCTATGAGCAGTTCTTC.

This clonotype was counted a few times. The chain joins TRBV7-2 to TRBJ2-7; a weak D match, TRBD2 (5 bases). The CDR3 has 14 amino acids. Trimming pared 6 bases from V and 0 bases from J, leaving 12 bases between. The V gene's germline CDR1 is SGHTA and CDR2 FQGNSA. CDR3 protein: CASRHVGSSYEQYF. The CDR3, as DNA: TGTGCCAGCAGGCACGTAGGGAGCTCCTACGAGCAGTACTTC.

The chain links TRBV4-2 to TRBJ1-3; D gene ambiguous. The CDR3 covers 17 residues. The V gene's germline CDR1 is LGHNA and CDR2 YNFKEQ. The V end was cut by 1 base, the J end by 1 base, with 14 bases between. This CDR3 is CASSQGGGLKSGNTIYF. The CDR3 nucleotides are TGTGCCAGCAGCCAAGGGGGAGGGCTTAAGTCTGGAAACACCATATATTTT.

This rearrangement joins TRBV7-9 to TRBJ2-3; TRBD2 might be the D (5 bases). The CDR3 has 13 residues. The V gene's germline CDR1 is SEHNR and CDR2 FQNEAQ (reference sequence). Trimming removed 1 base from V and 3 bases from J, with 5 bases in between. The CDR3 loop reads CASSLGETDTQYF. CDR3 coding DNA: TGTGCCAGCAGCTTAGGGGAGACAGATACGCAGTATTTT.

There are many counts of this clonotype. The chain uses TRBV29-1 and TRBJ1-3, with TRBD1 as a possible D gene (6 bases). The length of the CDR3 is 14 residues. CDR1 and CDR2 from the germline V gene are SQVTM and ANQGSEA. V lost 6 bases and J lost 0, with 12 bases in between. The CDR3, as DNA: TGCAGCGTCCGGACAGCGAGCTCTGGAAACACCATATATTTT. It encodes CSVRTASSGNTIYF.

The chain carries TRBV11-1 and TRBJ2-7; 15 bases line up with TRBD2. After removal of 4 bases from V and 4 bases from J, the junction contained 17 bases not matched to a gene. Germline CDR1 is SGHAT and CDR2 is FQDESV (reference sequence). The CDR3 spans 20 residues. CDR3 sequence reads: CASSSILRTSGRALVYEQYF. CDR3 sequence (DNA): TGTGCCAGCAGCTCAATCCTACGGACTAGCGGGAGGGCCCTCGTATACGAGCAGTACTTC.

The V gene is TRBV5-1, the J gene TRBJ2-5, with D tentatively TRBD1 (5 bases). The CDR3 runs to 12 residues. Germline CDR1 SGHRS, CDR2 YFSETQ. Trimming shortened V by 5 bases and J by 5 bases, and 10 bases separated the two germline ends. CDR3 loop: CASRDNDETQYF. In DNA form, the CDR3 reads TGCGCCAGCAGGGACAACGACGAGACCCAGTACTTC.

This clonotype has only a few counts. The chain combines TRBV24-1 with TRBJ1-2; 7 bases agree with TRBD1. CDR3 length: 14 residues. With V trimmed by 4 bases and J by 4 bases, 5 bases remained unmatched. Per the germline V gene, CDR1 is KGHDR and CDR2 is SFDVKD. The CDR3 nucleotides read TGTGCCACCAGTGACTGGGACAGCCGCTATGGCTACACCTTC. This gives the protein CATSDWDSRYGYTF.

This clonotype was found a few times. CDR3 bases: TGTGCCACCACAAGCGGGATGAACACCGGGGAGCTGTTTTTT. This codes for CATTSGMNTGELFF. This rearrangement joins TRBV15 to TRBJ2-2, with TRBD2 matching over 7 bases. This CDR3 comprises 14 residues. The germline gives CDR1 LNHNV, CDR2 YYDKDF (reference sequence). V was pared by 7 bases and J by 1 base, with 3 bases of the junction left unmatched.

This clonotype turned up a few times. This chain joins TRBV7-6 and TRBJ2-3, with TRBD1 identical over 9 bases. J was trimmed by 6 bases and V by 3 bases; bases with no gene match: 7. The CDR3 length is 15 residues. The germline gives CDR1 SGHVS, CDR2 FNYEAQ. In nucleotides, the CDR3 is TGTGCCAGCAGCTTCGGGACAGGGCTTAGGGATACGCAGTATTTT. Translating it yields CASSFGTGLRDTQYF.

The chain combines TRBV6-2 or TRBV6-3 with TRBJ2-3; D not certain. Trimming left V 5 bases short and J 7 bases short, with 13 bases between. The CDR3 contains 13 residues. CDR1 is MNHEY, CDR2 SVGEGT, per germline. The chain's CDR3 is CASSPGPPYTQYF. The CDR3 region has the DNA TGTGCCAGCAGTCCCGGGCCACCCTATACGCAGTATTTT.

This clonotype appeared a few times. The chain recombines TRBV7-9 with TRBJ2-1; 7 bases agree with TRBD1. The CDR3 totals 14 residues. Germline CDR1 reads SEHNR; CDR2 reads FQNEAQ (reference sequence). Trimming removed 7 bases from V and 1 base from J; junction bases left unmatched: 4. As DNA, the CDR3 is TGTGCCAGCACCACAGGGGAGTCCTACAATGAGCAGTTCTTC. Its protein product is CASTTGESYNEQFF.

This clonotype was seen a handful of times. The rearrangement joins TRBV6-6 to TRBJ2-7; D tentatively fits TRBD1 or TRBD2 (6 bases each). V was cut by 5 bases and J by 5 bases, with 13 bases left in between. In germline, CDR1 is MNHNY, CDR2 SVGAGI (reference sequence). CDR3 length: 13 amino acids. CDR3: CASSLSGANEQYF. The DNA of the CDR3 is TGTGCCAGCAGTCTATCGGGGGCCAACGAGCAGTACTTC.

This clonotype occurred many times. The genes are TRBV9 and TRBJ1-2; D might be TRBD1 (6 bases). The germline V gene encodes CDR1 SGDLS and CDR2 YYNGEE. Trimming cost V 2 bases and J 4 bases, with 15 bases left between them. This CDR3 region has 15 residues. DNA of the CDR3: TGTGCCAGCAGCGTCAATGCACAGGGAAGCTATGGCTACACCTTC. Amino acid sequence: CASSVNAQGSYGYTF.

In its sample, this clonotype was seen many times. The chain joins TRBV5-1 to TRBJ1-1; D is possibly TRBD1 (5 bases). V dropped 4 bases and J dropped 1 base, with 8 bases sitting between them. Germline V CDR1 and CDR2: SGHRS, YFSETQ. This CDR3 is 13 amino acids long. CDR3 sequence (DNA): TGCGCCAGCAGCACAACAGGGAACACTGAAGCTTTCTTT. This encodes CASSTTGNTEAFF.

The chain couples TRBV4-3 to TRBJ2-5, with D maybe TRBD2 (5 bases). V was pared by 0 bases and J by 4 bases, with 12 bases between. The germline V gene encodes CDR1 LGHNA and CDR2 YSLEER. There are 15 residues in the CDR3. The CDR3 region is CASSQDFLAGETQYF. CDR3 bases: TGCGCCAGCAGCCAAGACTTCCTAGCAGGAGAGACCCAGTACTTC.

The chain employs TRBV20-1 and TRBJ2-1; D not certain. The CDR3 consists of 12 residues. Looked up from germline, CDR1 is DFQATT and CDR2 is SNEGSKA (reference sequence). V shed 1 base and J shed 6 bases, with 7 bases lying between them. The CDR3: CSARGRLNEQFF. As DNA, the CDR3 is TGCAGTGCTAGAGGACGCCTCAATGAGCAGTTCTTC.